This TCR beta chain was recorded in a study of blood T cell repertoires in COVID-19. Methods used by the authors: Nucleated cell number was recorded as an estimate derived from reference gene primer amplification. Generated by immunoSEQ multiplex PCR, the TCRdb table keeps only in-frame clones and is missing some. Clone size and V and J calls were adopted from that table, with D and trimming inferred from the DNA. The table lists fewer than 200,000 clones, 82% of them singletons. The study drew participants aged about 18 to 90 years from 20 to 30 US areas. Symptom resolution, clearance, or two negative PCRs marked donors in Cohort 3 as recovered. V was clipped by 4 bases and J by 2 bases, with 9 bases between them. CDR3 length: 14 amino acids. Germline V CDR1 and CDR2: SGHTA, FQGNSA.

The chain combines TRBV7-2 with TRBJ1-5; possibly TRBD1 for D (5 bases). This clonotype was obtained from a man aged 55 to 70 who had recovered from COVID-19. Material for sequencing was PBMCs or T cells enriched from blood (not recorded which). CDR3 sequence reads: CASSSTGRNQPQHF. CDR3 in DNA: TGTGCCAGCAGCTCAACAGGCCGCAATCAGCCCCAGCATTTT.